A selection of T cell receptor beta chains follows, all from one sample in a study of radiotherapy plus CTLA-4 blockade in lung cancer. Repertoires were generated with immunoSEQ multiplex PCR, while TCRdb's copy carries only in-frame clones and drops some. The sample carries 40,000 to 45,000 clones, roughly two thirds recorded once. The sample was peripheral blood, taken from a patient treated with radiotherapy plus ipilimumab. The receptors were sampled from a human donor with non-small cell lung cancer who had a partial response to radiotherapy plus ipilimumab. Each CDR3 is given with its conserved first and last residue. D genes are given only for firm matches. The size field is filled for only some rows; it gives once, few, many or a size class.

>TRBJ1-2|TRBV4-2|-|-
CASSLLGPAARGYTF
TGTGCCAGCAGCCTTCTGGGCCCAGCTGCGCGTGGCTACACCTTC
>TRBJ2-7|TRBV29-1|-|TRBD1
CSAQMVGTGPSYEQYF
TGCAGCGCCCAGATGGTCGGGACAGGTCCATCCTACGAGCAGTACTTC
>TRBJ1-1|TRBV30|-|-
CAWSYWNTEAFF
TGTGCCTGGAGCTACTGGAACACTGAAGCTTTCTTT
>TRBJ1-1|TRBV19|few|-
CASSIEGDKNTEAFF
TGTGCCAGTAGTATAGAAGGGGATAAGAACACTGAAGCTTTCTTT
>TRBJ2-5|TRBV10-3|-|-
CAIRRQSQETQYF
TGTGCCATCAGGCGACAGAGTCAAGAGACCCAGTACTTC
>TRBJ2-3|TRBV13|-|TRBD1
CASSPTGPDTQYF
TGTGCCAGCAGCCCGACAGGGCCAGATACGCAGTATTTT
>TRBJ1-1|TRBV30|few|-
CAWSVQDEAFF
TGTGCCTGGAGTGTGCAGGATGAAGCTTTCTTT
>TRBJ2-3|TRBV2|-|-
CARPGVGTDTQYF
TGTGCCAGACCTGGAGTAGGCACAGATACGCAGTATTTT
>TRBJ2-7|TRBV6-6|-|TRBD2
CASSRGSGTYEQYF
TGTGCCAGCAGCCGAGGCAGCGGGACCTACGAGCAGTACTTC
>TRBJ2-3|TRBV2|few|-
CASSEGERGTDTQYF
TGTGCCAGCAGTGAAGGGGAGAGGGGCACAGATACGCAGTATTTT
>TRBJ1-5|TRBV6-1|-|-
CASSYAGYNQPQHF
TGTGCCAGCAGTTATGCCGGGTACAATCAGCCCCAGCATTTT
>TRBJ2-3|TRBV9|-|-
CASSFAPGSADTQYF
TGTGCCAGCAGCTTCGCCCCAGGGTCGGCAGATACGCAGTATTTT
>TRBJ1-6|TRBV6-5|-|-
CASSLQDRSPLHF
TGTGCCAGCAGCCTACAGGATCGATCACCCCTCCACTTT
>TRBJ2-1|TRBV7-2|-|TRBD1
CASSLMGQGGNEQFF
TGTGCCAGCAGTTTGATGGGACAGGGGGGGAATGAGCAGTTCTTC
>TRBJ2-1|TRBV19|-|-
CASRGLHNSYNEQFF
TGTGCCAGTAGAGGACTGCACAACTCCTACAATGAGCAGTTCTTC
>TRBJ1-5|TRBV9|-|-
CASSATVSNQPQHF
TGTGCCAGCAGCGCGACAGTTAGCAATCAGCCCCAGCATTTT
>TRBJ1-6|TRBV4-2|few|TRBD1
CASSPGTGARSPLHF
TGTGCCAGCAGCCCGGGGACAGGGGCGCGTTCACCCCTCCACTTT
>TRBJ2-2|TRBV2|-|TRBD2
CASGLAGGPTGELFF
TGTGCCAGCGGATTAGCGGGGGGGCCGACCGGGGAGCTGTTTTTT
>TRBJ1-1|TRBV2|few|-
CASSPGWNTEAFF
TGTGCCAGCAGTCCCGGGTGGAACACTGAAGCTTTCTTT
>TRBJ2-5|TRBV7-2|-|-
CASSLRRSGETQYF
TGTGCCAGCAGCTTGAGACGGTCGGGGGAGACCCAGTACTTC
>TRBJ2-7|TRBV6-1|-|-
CASSEAGYGYEQYF
TGTGCCAGCAGTGAAGCCGGGTATGGTTACGAGCAGTACTTC
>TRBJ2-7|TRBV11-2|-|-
CASSLLDRAGNYEQYF
TGTGCCAGCAGTCTCCTCGACAGGGCGGGAAACTACGAGCAGTACTTC
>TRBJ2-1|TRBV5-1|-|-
CASSEGGSSYNEQFF
TGCGCCAGCAGCGAGGGAGGTAGCTCCTACAATGAGCAGTTCTTC
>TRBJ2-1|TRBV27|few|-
CASSYGQYNEQFF
TGTGCCAGCAGTTATGGCCAGTACAATGAGCAGTTCTTC
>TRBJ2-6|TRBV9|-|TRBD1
CASSAGQGSGANVLTF
TGTGCCAGCAGCGCTGGACAGGGATCAGGGGCCAACGTCCTGACTTTC
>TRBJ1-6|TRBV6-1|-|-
CASSENSNSPLHF
TGTGCCAGCAGTGAGAATAGTAATTCACCCCTCCACTTT
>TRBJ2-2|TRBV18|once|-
CASSPRGFGPGELFF
TGTGCCAGCTCACCGAGGGGGTTCGGACCCGGGGAGCTGTTTTTT
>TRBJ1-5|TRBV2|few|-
CASRQGRNQPQHF
TGTGCCAGCAGACAGGGTCGGAATCAGCCCCAGCATTTT
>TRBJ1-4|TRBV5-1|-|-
CASSIIPGAGEKLFF
TGCGCCAGCAGCATCATTCCGGGAGCCGGGGAAAAACTGTTTTTT
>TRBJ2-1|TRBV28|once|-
CASSLGQGFNNEQFF
TGTGCCAGCAGTTTAGGGCAGGGGTTTAACAATGAGCAGTTCTTC
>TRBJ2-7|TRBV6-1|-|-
CASSPEALGEQYF
TGTGCCAGCAGTCCTGAAGCACTGGGCGAGCAGTACTTC
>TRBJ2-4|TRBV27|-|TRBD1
CASSGTGVRNIQYF
TGTGCCAGCAGCGGGACAGGGGTTAGAAACATTCAGTACTTC
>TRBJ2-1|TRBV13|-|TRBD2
CASTSLAGGPGDEQFF
TGTGCCAGCACCTCCCTAGCGGGAGGGCCGGGGGATGAGCAGTTCTTC
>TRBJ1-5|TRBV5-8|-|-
CASSSQGSQPQHF
TGTGCCAGCAGCTCGCAGGGTTCGCAGCCCCAGCATTTT
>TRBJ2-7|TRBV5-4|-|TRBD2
CASTPARGASGSRPREQYF
TGTGCCAGCACTCCCGCCCGTGGGGCTAGCGGGAGCCGACCCCGCGAGCAGTACTTC
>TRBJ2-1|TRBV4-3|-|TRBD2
CASSPSIAGVYNEQFF
TGCGCCAGCAGCCCCAGTATAGCGGGGGTATACAATGAGCAGTTCTTC